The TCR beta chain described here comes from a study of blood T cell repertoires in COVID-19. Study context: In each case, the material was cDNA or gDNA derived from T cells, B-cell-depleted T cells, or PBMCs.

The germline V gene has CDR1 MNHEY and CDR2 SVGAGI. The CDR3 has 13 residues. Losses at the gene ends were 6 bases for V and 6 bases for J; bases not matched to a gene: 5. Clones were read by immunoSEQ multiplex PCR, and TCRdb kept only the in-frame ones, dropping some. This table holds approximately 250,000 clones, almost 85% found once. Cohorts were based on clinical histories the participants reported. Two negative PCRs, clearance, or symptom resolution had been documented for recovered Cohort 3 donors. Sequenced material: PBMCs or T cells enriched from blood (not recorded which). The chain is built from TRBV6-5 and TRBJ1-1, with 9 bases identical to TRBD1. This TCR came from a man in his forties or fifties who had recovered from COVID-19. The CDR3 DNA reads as TGTGCCAGCAGAGGGACAGGGAGGGCTGAAGCTTTCTTT. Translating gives CASRGTGRAEAFF.